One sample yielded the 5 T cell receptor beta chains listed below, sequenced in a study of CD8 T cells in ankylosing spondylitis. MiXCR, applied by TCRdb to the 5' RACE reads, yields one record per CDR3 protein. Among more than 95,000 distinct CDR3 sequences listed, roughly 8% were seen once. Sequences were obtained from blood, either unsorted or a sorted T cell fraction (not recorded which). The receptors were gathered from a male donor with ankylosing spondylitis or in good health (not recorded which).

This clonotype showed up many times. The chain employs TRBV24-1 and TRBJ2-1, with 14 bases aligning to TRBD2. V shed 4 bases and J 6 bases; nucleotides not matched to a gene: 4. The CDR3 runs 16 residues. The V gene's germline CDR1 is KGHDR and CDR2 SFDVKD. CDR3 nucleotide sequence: TGTGCCACCAGTGACGCCGGGACTAGCGGGAGCAATGAGCAGTTCTTC. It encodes CATSDAGTSGSNEQFF.

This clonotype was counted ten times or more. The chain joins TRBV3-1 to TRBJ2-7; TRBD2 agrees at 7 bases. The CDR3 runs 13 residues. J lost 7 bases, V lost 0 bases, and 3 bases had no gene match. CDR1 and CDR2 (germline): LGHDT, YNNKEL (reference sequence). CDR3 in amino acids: CASSQDWRGEQYF. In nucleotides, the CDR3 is TGTGCCAGCAGCCAAGATTGGCGGGGGGAGCAGTACTTC.

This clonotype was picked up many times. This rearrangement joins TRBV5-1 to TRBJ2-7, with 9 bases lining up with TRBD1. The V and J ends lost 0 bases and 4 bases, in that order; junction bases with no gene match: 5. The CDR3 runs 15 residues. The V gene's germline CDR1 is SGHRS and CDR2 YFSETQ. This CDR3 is CASSLAGTGFYEQYF. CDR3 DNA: TGCGCCAGCAGCTTGGCCGGGACAGGGTTTTACGAGCAGTACTTC.

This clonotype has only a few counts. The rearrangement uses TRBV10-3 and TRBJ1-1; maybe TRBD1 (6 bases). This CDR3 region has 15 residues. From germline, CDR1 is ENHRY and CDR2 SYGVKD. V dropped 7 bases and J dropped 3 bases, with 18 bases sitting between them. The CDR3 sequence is CAITERNDRYTEAFF. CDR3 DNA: TGTGCCATCACCGAACGGAACGACAGGTACACTGAAGCTTTCTTT.

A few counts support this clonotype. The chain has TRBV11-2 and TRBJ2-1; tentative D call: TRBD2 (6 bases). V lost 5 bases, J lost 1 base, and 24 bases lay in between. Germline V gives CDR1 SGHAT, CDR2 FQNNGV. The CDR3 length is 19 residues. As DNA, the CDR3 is TGTGCCAGCAGCGATAACCTCCGGGGGACGGCGCTTTCCTACAATGAGCAGTTCTTC. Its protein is CASSDNLRGTALSYNEQFF.